What follows is one T cell receptor (beta chain) and its context. TCRdb's copy holds only in-frame clones and misses some; the assay was immunoSEQ multiplex PCR. The table records 200,000 or so clones, roughly 84% of them present only once. Per germline, CDR1 LGHDT and CDR2 YNNKEL (reference sequence). Trimming at V came to 1 base and at J to 5 bases, leaving 7 bases not matched to a gene. CDR3 length: 15 amino acids. The source of the sample is a study of blood T cell repertoires in COVID-19. The receptor comes from a man aged 40-49 years who had recovered from COVID-19. This chain links TRBV3-1 (or the pseudogene TRBV3-2) with TRBJ1-2; 7 positions match TRBD1. Sequenced material: peripheral blood. CDR3 DNA: TGTGCCAGCAGCCAAGGTAGCGGGACAGATTATGGCTACACCTTC. This sequence encodes CASSQGSGTDYGYTF.